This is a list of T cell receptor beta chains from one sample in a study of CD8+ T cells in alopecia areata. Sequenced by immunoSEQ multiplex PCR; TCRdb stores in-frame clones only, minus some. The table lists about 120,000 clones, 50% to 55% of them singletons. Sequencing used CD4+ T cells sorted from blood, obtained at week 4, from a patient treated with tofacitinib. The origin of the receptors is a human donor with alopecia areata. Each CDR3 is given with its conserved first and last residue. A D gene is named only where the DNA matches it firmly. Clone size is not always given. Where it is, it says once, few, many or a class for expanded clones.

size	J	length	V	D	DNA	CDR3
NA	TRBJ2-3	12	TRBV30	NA	TGTGCCTGGAGAGTCAGCACAGATACGCAGTATTTT	CAWRVSTDTQYF
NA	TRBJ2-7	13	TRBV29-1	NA	TGCAGCGTTGAAGATCGGGCAGTATCGCAGCAGTACTTC	CSVEDRAVSQQYF
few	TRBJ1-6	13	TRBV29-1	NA	TGCAGCGTTGATGCGACGGGGAGAGGACCCCTCCACTTT	CSVDATGRGPLHF
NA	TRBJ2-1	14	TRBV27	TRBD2	TGTGCCAGCAGTTTAGCCGGGAGGGGCTATGAGCAGTTCTTC	CASSLAGRGYEQFF
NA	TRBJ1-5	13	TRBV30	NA	TGTGCCTGGAGTGTGGGAGGGGATCAGCCCCAGCATTTT	CAWSVGGDQPQHF
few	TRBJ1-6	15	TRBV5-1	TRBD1	TGCGCCAGCAGCCGCTGGACAGGGGATAATTCACCCCTCCACTTT	CASSRWTGDNSPLHF
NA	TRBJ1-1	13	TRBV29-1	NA	TGCAGCGTTGCCTTGTCGATGAACACTGAAGCTTTCTTT	CSVALSMNTEAFF
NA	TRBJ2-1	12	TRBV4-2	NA	TGTGCCAGCAGCCCACAGGGCAATGAGCAGTTCTTC	CASSPQGNEQFF
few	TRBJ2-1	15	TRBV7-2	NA	TGTGCCAGCAGCTTCCTTACAGGAACCTACAATGAGCAGTTCTTC	CASSFLTGTYNEQFF
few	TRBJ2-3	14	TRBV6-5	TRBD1	TGTGCCAGCAGTCAGACAGGGCTCACAGATACGCAGTATTTT	CASSQTGLTDTQYF
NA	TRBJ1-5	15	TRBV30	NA	TGTGCCTGGAGTGTATCCCAATGGAGCAATCAGCCCCAGCATTTT	CAWSVSQWSNQPQHF
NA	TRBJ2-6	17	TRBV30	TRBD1	TGTGCCTGGGACCCGGACAGGGGCTCACCTGGGGCCAACGTCCTGACTTTC	CAWDPDRGSPGANVLTF
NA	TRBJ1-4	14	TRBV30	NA	TGTGCCTGGAGTGTTCGGGAGCCTAATGAAAAACTGTTTTTT	CAWSVREPNEKLFF
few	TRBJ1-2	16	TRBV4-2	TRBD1	TGTGCCAGCAGCACCGGGACAGGGTCCCCTAACTATGGCTACACCTTC	CASSTGTGSPNYGYTF
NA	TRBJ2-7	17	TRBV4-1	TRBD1	TGCGCCAGCAGCCAACCACCAGGGACAGGGGGTTCCTACGAGCAGTACTTC	CASSQPPGTGGSYEQYF
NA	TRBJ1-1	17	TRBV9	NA	TGTGCCAGCAGCGTAGGCCCCCTCGACAGGACGAACACTGAAGCTTTCTTT	CASSVGPLDRTNTEAFF
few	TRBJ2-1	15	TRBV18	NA	TGTGCCAGCTCAGCGGGACCCCAGATGGGTAATGAGCAGTTCTTC	CASSAGPQMGNEQFF
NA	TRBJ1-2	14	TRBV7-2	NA	TGTGCCAGCAGCTTAGAAGGGTTGAGAGGCGGCTACACCTTC	CASSLEGLRGGYTF
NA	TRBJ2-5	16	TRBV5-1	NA	TGCGCCAGCAGCTTGGCCCTAGGGGCGGTAGGGGAGACCCAGTACTTC	CASSLALGAVGETQYF
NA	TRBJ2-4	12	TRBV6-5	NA	TGTGCCAGCAGTACGCAGGGGAACATTCAGTACTTC	CASSTQGNIQYF
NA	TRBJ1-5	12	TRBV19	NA	TGTGCCAGTAGAACTAGCAATCAGCCCCAGCATTTT	CASRTSNQPQHF
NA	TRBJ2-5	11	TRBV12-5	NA	TGTGCTAGTGGTTCAGCGGGTGCCCAGTACTTC	CASGSAGAQYF
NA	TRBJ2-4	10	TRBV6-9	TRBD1	TGTGCCAGCAGTTGGGACAGGGGAAACTTC	CASSWDRGNF